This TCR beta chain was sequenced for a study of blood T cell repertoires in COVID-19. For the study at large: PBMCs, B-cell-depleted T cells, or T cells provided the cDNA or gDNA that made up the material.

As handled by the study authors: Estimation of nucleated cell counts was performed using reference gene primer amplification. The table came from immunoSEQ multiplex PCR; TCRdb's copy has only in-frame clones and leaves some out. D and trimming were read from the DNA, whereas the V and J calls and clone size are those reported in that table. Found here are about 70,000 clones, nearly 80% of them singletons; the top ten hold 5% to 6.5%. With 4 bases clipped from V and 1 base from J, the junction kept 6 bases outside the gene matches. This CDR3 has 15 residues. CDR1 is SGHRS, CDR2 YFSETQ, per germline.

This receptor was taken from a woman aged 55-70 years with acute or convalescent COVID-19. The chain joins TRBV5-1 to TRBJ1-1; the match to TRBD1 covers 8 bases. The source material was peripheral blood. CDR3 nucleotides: TGCGCCAGCAGCAGCCAGGGGACAGGGAACACTGAAGCTTTCTTT. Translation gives CASSSQGTGNTEAFF.